The 18 T cell receptor beta chains reported below all come from one sample, sequenced in a study of blood T cell repertoires in COVID-19. TCRdb's copy holds only in-frame clones and misses some; the assay was immunoSEQ multiplex PCR. The repertoire holds about 290,000 clones, with 89% as singletons. Sequencing was carried out using PBMCs or T cells enriched from blood (not recorded which). The receptor source for this set is a woman in her thirties or forties who had recovered from COVID-19.

This clone was observed a single time. Different DNA sequences within this sample yield the same CDR3. The chain recombines TRBV29-1 with TRBJ1-3; TRBD1 matches at 7 bases. The trim removed 4 bases at V and 2 bases at J, leaving 2 bases unmatched. Per germline, CDR1 SQVTM and CDR2 ANQGSEA. The CDR3 contains 13 residues. The CDR3 sequence: CSVGDSAGNTIYF. In nucleotides, the CDR3 is TGCAGCGTTGGGGACAGTGCTGGAAACACCATATATTTT.

In its sample, this clone was seen a few times. The V and J genes are TRBV5-4 and TRBJ1-4; D is unresolved. CDR3 length: 15 residues. Per germline, CDR1 SGHNT and CDR2 YYREEE (reference sequence). Trimming cost V 4 bases and J 0 bases, with 10 bases left between them. In nucleotides, the CDR3 is TGTGCCAGCAGCAGTTCAGTTTCAACTAATGAAAAACTGTTTTTT. Translating it yields CASSSSVSTNEKLFF.

This clone was seen once. The chain employs TRBV19 and TRBJ2-7, with TRBD2 matching 10 bases. The CDR3 sequence is 15 residues long. V lost 3 bases and J lost 4; bases outside the gene matches: 6. CDR1 is LNHDA, CDR2 SQIVND, per germline (reference sequence). CDR3 amino acids: CASSILASGGYEQYF. The CDR3 bases are TGTGCCAGTAGTATTTTGGCTAGCGGGGGTTACGAGCAGTACTTC.

This clone came up a few times. This chain uses TRBV7-9 with TRBJ1-2, with D maybe TRBD1 (5 bases). The V and J ends lost 5 bases and 2 bases respectively, with 12 bases between them. Germline V lookup: CDR1 SEHNR, CDR2 FQNEAQ (reference sequence). This CDR3 has 14 residues. The CDR3 protein is CASSPARQNYGYTF. DNA for the CDR3: TGTGCCAGCAGCCCCGCGCGACAGAACTATGGCTACACCTTC. Drawing the rest from reference TRBV7-9 and TRBJ1-2, the complete variable domain is DTGVSQNPRHKITKRGQNVTFRCDPISEHNRLYWYRQTLGQGPEFLTYFQNEAQLEKSRLLSDRFSAERPKGSFSTLEIQRTEQGDSAMYLCASSPARQNYGYTFGSGTRLTVV.

V gene TRBV4-2 combines with J gene TRBJ1-3; weak D call: TRBD1 (5 bases). This CDR3 is built from 16 residues. Germline loops: CDR1 LGHNA, CDR2 YNFKEQ. V was trimmed by 0 bases and J by 2 bases, leaving 11 bases between them. CDR3 sequence reads: CASSQEVLGAGNTIYF. DNA for the CDR3: TGTGCCAGCAGCCAAGAAGTTCTAGGGGCTGGAAACACCATATATTTT.

The rearrangement uses TRBV19 and TRBJ2-1; a weak D match, TRBD2 (5 bases). The CDR3 consists of 14 residues. The ends were cut back, 4 bases at V and 1 base at J, with 8 bases in the middle. Germline-derived CDR1 and CDR2 are LNHDA and SQIVND (reference sequence). CDR3 nucleotide sequence: TGTGCCAGTAGTAGGGGAGTATCCTACAATGAGCAGTTCTTC. Protein: CASSRGVSYNEQFF.

The sample holds one count of this clone. J is TRBJ1-2 and V is TRBV25-1; 8 nucleotides line up with TRBD1. The CDR3 loop spans 14 amino acids. Germline V lookup: CDR1 MGHDK, CDR2 SYGVNS. V was pared by 2 bases and J by 7 bases, with 6 bases of the junction left unmatched. This chain's CDR3 is CASSEPGGLGGYTF. The CDR3, as DNA: TGTGCCAGCAGTGAACCAGGGGGCTTAGGTGGCTACACCTTC.

V usage is TRBV9 and J usage is TRBJ1-4; 10 bases match TRBD1. Germline V gene data show CDR1 as SGDLS and CDR2 as YYNGEE. This CDR3 region has 15 residues. V was clipped by 1 base and J by 8 bases; unmatched bases: 5. The CDR3 coding sequence is TGTGCCAGCAGCGTATTGGGGACAGGGGAGGAAAAACTGTTTTTT. Translated, it gives CASSVLGTGEEKLFF.

The gene calls are TRBV7-2 and TRBJ2-7; 7 bases line up with TRBD2. Germline-derived CDR1 and CDR2 are SGHTA and FQGNSA. CDR3 size: 14 residues. Germline trimming cut 4 bases from V and 6 bases from J; bases unmatched to any gene: 9. DNA of the CDR3: TGTGCCAGCAGCTGGGTGGCGGGAGTAACCGAGCAGTACTTC. Protein: CASSWVAGVTEQYF.

The chain employs TRBV19 and TRBJ2-5; D ambiguous. The CDR3 has 13 amino acids. Per germline, CDR1 LNHDA and CDR2 SQIVND (reference sequence). The V and J ends lost 7 bases and 4 bases respectively, with 13 bases between them. CDR3 loop: CASNSVFSETQYF. The CDR3 nucleotides read TGTGCCAGTAACTCTGTGTTCTCAGAGACCCAGTACTTC.

This clone was counted once. The chain joins TRBV12-3 or TRBV12-4 to TRBJ1-5, with D tentatively TRBD1 (5 bases). The CDR3 runs to 13 residues. V lost 3 bases to trimming and J lost 10 bases, with 13 bases between them. The CDR3 DNA is TGTGCCAGCAGTTTGGGGCAGATCGGCCCCCAGCATTTT. Residues: CASSLGQIGPQHF.

This chain connects TRBV27 to TRBJ2-6; the D is unclear. The CDR3 has 14 amino acids. V lost 3 bases and J 0 bases, leaving 3 bases between the germline ends. Germline CDR1 reads MNHEY; CDR2 reads SMNVEV (reference sequence). The CDR3 spells CASSFYSGANVLTF. The CDR3 nucleotides read TGTGCCAGCAGTTTTTACTCTGGGGCCAACGTCCTGACTTTC.

The rearrangement uses TRBV5-1 and TRBJ2-3; 7 bases are shared with TRBD2. Germline V gene sequence: CDR1 SGHRS, CDR2 YFSETQ. CDR3 length: 15 residues. With V trimmed by 6 bases and J by 3 bases, 10 bases remained unmatched. The CDR3 nucleotides read TGCGCCAGCAAACGGGGAGGGGCCGAGACAGATACGCAGTATTTT. Protein sequence: CASKRGGAETDTQYF.

This sequence joins TRBV18 and TRBJ1-2, with a tentative D call TRBD1 (6 bases). Trimming cost V 6 bases and J 0 bases, with 17 bases left between them. Germline-derived CDR1 and CDR2 are KGHSH and LQKENI. The length of the CDR3 is 16 residues. This chain's CDR3 is CASSHSDRFSNYGYTF. In nucleotides, the CDR3 is TGTGCCAGCTCTCATTCTGACAGGTTTTCTAACTATGGCTACACCTTC.

V and J are TRBV5-1 and TRBJ2-4; the D is unclear. Trimming removed 0 bases at V and 6 bases at J, with 13 bases between. This CDR3 region has 15 residues. Germline CDR1 and CDR2: SGHRS and YFSETQ. The CDR3, as DNA: TGCGCCAGCAGCTTGGCAGTGGGCAGTAGAAACATTCAGTACTTC. This encodes CASSLAVGSRNIQYF.

The chain carries TRBV2 and TRBJ2-7; D might be TRBD1 (5 bases). V was clipped by 7 bases and J by 6 bases, with 16 bases between them. The CDR3 contains 13 residues. Germline loops: CDR1 SNHLY, CDR2 FYNNEI. The CDR3 DNA reads as TGTGCCAGCAATAAGGGTGGTGGGGCCGAGCAGTACTTC. Its translation: CASNKGGGAEQYF.

The sample holds one count of this clone. The chain couples TRBV18 to TRBJ1-3, with unresolved D. With 3 bases removed from V and 4 bases from J, the gap between germline ends came to 13 bases. Per the germline V gene, CDR1 is KGHSH and CDR2 is LQKENI. The CDR3 is made up of 15 amino acids. This chain's CDR3 is CASSPGAVRGNTIYF. CDR3 coding DNA: TGTGCCAGCTCACCGGGAGCAGTACGCGGAAACACCATATATTTT.

This clone appeared a single time. J is TRBJ2-7 and V is TRBV7-3; 10 bases fit TRBD1. The CDR3 length is 15 residues. CDR1 is SGHTA, CDR2 FQGTGA, per germline. V shed 2 bases, J shed 6 bases, and the junction held 7 bases outside the gene matches. The CDR3 loop reads CASSLVGQGIVEQYF. The DNA for the CDR3 is TGTGCCAGCAGCTTAGTGGGACAGGGGATTGTCGAGCAGTACTTC.